One and the same sample provided the 6 T cell receptor beta chains below, sequenced in a study of T cell clonality in common variable immunodeficiency. The antigens for these receptors are not known. Produced via immunoSEQ multiplex PCR; TCRdb's table is partial and in-frame only. Listed for the sample are 16,000 or so clones, none seen a single time. Study observations and caveats: In common variable immunodeficiency, TCR beta chains reportedly carried fewer deletions and N-nucleotide insertions.

The sample consisted of peripheral blood mononuclear cells. All receptors derive from a human donor with common variable immunodeficiency.

This clone was seen a few times. The DNA ends 3 residues before the CDR3 does, and the rest of the CDR3 is filled in from the germline J gene. The rearrangement joins TRBV19 to TRBJ2-4; 11 nucleotides match TRBD2. The CDR3 runs to 18 residues. The germline CDR1 and CDR2 sequences are LNHDA and SQIVND (reference sequence). The junction had 10 bases not matched to a gene; V was cut back by 6 bases and J by 0 bases. This CDR3 reads CASSPGLAAFLAKNIQYF. The CDR3 DNA, read in part, is TGTGCCAGTAGCCCGGGACTAGCGGCTTTTCTAGCCAAAAACATT.

This clone was counted many times. CDR3 sequence: CASSLVGATYNSPLHF. The sequenced part of the CDR3 DNA is TGCGCCAGCAGCTTGGTGGGGGCGACTTATAATTCACCC. This chain connects TRBV5-1 to TRBJ1-6; tentatively, D is TRBD1 (6 bases). Read sequence stops 3 residues before the CDR3 end, and the germline J gene provides the missing end. This CDR3 contains 16 residues. V lost 0 bases, J lost 4 bases, and 11 bases lay in between. The V gene's germline CDR1 is SGHRS and CDR2 YFSETQ.

For this clone: The read terminates 3 residues ahead of where the CDR3 ends, so the germline J gene completes it. The chain uses TRBV7-8 and TRBJ2-7; 7 nucleotides align to TRBD1. The V gene's germline CDR1 is SGHVS and CDR2 FQNEAQ. The CDR3 spans 15 residues. After removal of 5 bases from V and 3 bases from J, the junction contained 10 bases not matched to a gene. CDR3 amino acids: CASSLQRQGFYEQYF. The sequenced part of the CDR3 DNA is TGTGCCAGCAGCCTCCAACGACAGGGATTCTACGAG. The full variable domain, its missing parts supplied by reference TRBV7-8 and TRBJ2-7, is GAGVSQSPRYKVAKRGQDVALRCDPISGHVSLFWYQQALGQGPEFLTYFQNEAQLDKSGLPSDRFFAERPEGSVSTLKIQRTQQEDSAVYLCASSLQRQGFYEQYFGPGTRLTVT.

Of note for this clone: The read finishes 3 residues shy of the CDR3 end, and the germline J gene is used to complete it. The rearrangement joins TRBV6-2 or TRBV6-3 to TRBJ1-5, with TRBD1 matching over 8 bases. V lost 2 bases to trimming and J lost 6 bases; unmatched junction nucleotides: 6. CDR3 size: 15 residues. CDR1 MNHEY and CDR2 SVGEGT come from the germline V gene. CDR3 DNA (partial): TGTGCCAGCAGTTACAGGACAGGGACGGGTCAGCCC. Translation gives CASSYRTGTGQP. The complete CDR3 sequence is CASSYRTGTGQPQHF.

This clone was counted a few times. The read halts 3 residues ahead of the CDR3 end, with the missing end drawn from the germline J gene. V gene TRBV18 combines with J gene TRBJ2-1; 8 bases fit TRBD1. Germline V gives CDR1 KGHSH, CDR2 LQKENI. This CDR3 has 14 residues. V dropped 4 bases and J dropped 2; count of bases not matched to a gene: 1. The CDR3 here is CASSQGQAYNEQFF. CDR3 DNA, as far as it was read: TGTGCCAGCTCACAGGGACAGGCCTACAATGAG.

In its sample, this clone was seen many times. The sequence runs out 3 residues before the end of the CDR3; the remainder is reconstructed from the germline J gene. This chain links TRBV29-1 with TRBJ2-7; tentatively, D is TRBD1 (5 bases). Trimming removed 4 bases at V and 2 bases at J, with 15 bases between. This CDR3 has 14 amino acids. Germline lookup yields CDR1 SQVTM and CDR2 ANQGSEA. CDR3 amino acids: CSVVPRVNPYEQYF. The CDR3 DNA, read in part, is TGCAGCGTTGTTCCCAGGGTAAACCCCTACGAG.